This T cell receptor (beta chain) was sequenced for a study of T cells after yellow fever vaccination. Study-wide points: Clonotypes appearing in both CD4 and CD8 compartments existed, and their share was small.

This CDR3 has 15 amino acids. Trimming pared 3 bases from V and 7 bases from J, leaving 15 bases between. Using its own MiXCR run on the 5' RACE reads, TCRdb lists one record per CDR3 protein. The sample holds some 550,000 distinct CDR3 sequences, approximately 21% seen once. This clonotype came up many times. Its antigen is currently unknown. The specimen was PBMCs, collected 15 days after the yellow fever booster vaccination. This TCR derives from a man aged 25 to 45 who received the YFV17D yellow fever vaccine. This chain joins TRBV12-3 or TRBV12-4 and TRBJ2-2, with a possible D match to TRBD2 (5 bases). The CDR3 DNA reads as TGTGCCAGCAGTTTGAGGTCCCTCCGGGGCGGGGAGCTGTTTTTT. It codes for CASSLRSLRGGELFF.